A single sample is the source of the 27 T cell receptor beta chains below, sequenced in a study of regulatory T cells in long-lasting Graves disease listed by TCRdb under 2021. Taken with the paper, the label for time point translates to: persistent/refractory GD, antithyroid drugs over 5 years with positive TRAb. RNA was extracted from PBMCs in TRIzol for both TCR sequencing and RNA sequencing. The method was multiplex PCR. The sequencing machine was an Illumina HiSeq 4000. CDR3 regions were amplified by Arm-PCR with iRepertoire HTBI primers to construct TCR beta libraries. TCRdb's own reprocessing of the public reads used fastp at Q25 and MiXCR and kept productive beta chains. Every entry covers one CDR3 protein and lists the most common genes and DNA from its rows. The sample contains 400,000 or so distinct CDR3 sequences, about a quarter of them found a single time. The top ten constitute roughly 30% of the sample.

The material was peripheral blood mononuclear cells (PBMCs), obtained when the disease was refractory, from a patient treated with antithyroid drugs. Receptors originate from a female donor with Graves disease.

This sequence joins TRBV29-1 and TRBJ1-1; D is uncertain. Per germline, CDR1 SQVTM and CDR2 ANQGSEA. V was trimmed by 4 bases and J by 2 bases, leaving 14 bases between them. CDR3 length: 14 amino acids. CDR3 in amino acids: CSVVNWRSNTEAFF. In DNA, the CDR3 is TGCAGCGTTGTAAATTGGAGGAGCAACACTGAAGCTTTCTTT.

The chain is built from TRBV6-1 and TRBJ1-1, with D maybe TRBD1 (6 bases). Germline V gene sequence: CDR1 MNHNS, CDR2 SASEGT. Trimming took 8 bases from V and 8 from J, leaving 15 bases between them. The CDR3 spans 12 residues. CDR3 sequence: CASRGGTVEAFF. CDR3 DNA sequence: TGTGCCAGCCGAGGGGGAACGGTGGAAGCTTTCTTT.

In this sample, this clonotype turned up a few times. Relative to the germline gene, one junction end is altered; a read error may explain this. The chain links TRBV3-1 to TRBJ2-7, with 8 bases fitting TRBD1. The CDR3 length is 15 residues. Germline CDR1 and CDR2: LGHDT and YNNKEL (reference sequence). CDR3 coding DNA: TGTGCCAGCAGCCGACGGGGACAGGACTCCAACGAGCAGTACTTC. Translating gives CASSRRGQDSNEQYF.

In its sample, this clonotype was seen many times. The rearrangement joins TRBV10-3 to TRBJ2-7; no clear D gene. Trimming pared 2 bases from V and 1 base from J, leaving 3 bases between. This CDR3 has 12 residues. Germline V gene data show CDR1 as ENHRY and CDR2 as SYGVKD. CDR3 nucleotides: TGTGCCATCAGTGAGACTTCCTACGAGCAGTACTTC. This translates into CAISETSYEQYF.

The V and J genes are TRBV30 and TRBJ2-7; 7 nucleotides line up with TRBD2. In germline, CDR1 is GTSNPN, CDR2 SVGIG (reference sequence). CDR3 length equals 14 residues. Unmatched junction bases numbered 2, after V lost 0 bases and J lost 0 bases. The CDR3 bases are TGTGCCTGGAGTGTACGCGGGAGCTCCTACGAGCAGTACTTC. Translated, it gives CAWSVRGSSYEQYF.

The table lists this clonotype with a few counts. The chain is built from TRBV25-1 and TRBJ2-7; TRBD2 agrees at 13 bases. Germline CDR1 and CDR2: MGHDK and SYGVNS. Trimming at V came to 8 bases and at J to 3 bases, leaving 4 bases not matched to a gene. The CDR3 runs 14 residues. CDR3 loop: CASDGLAGDYEQYF. CDR3 in DNA: TGTGCCAGCGACGGACTAGCGGGAGACTACGAGCAGTACTTC.

This clonotype was counted at least ten times. J is TRBJ2-7 and V is TRBV20-1; D is undetermined. Germline V CDR1 and CDR2: DFQATT, SNEGSKA (reference sequence). The CDR3 totals 13 residues. V was shortened by 6 bases and J by 4 bases, with 16 bases between the two germline ends. For the CDR3, the DNA is TGCAGTGCCCCTCAGTTCGGCGGATACGAGCAGTACTTC. This sequence encodes CSAPQFGGYEQYF.

The sample holds a few counts of this clonotype. The genes are TRBV12-3 or TRBV12-4 and TRBJ2-2; D gene unclear. The CDR3 spans 14 residues. Deletions cut 7 bases from V and 5 bases from J, with 14 bases between. CDR3 sequence reads: CASIGLKGTGELFF. CDR3 DNA sequence: TGTGCCAGCATAGGGCTGAAGGGAACCGGGGAGCTGTTTTTT.

The rearrangement links TRBV5-6 to TRBJ1-2; maybe TRBD1 (5 bases). Trimming shortened V by 0 bases and J by 3 bases, and 9 bases separated the two germline ends. This CDR3 contains 14 residues. Germline V lookup: CDR1 SGHDT, CDR2 YYEEEE. Written as DNA, the CDR3 is TGTGCCAGCAGCTTGGCCCAAGGGGACTATGGCTACACCTTC. As protein: CASSLAQGDYGYTF.

As for this clonotype: This may be a read error, as it is one base from a much larger clone. The chain links TRBV2 to TRBJ1-5; TRBD1 might be the D (5 bases). CDR3 length: 12 residues. Germline assignment: CDR1 SNHLY and CDR2 FYNNEI. The CDR3, as DNA: TGTGCCAGCTACTTTTTGGGGCAGCCCCAGCGTTTT. This encodes CASYFLGQPQRF.

This clonotype was seen at least ten times. V and J are TRBV28 and TRBJ2-5; the D call may be TRBD1 or TRBD2 (5 bases each). Between the trimmed V and J ends, which lost 6 bases and 3 bases, there was a span of 17 bases. The germline V gene has CDR1 MDHEN and CDR2 SYDVKM. The CDR3 loop spans 15 amino acids. The CDR3 coding sequence is TGTGCCAGCAGCTACCTAGGGACGGATGAAGAGACCCAGTACTTC. Its protein product is CASSYLGTDEETQYF.

The rearrangement joins TRBV9 to TRBJ2-6, with D unresolved. The length of the CDR3 is 16 residues. Germline values: CDR1 SGDLS, CDR2 YYNGEE. V dropped 3 bases and J dropped 2 bases, with 12 bases sitting between them. CDR3 coding DNA: TGTGCCAGCAGCGCCAGAACCTCCGCTGGGGCCAACGTCCTGACTTTC. It translates to CASSARTSAGANVLTF. The variable domain in full, completed from reference TRBV9 and TRBJ2-6, reads DSGVTQTPKHLITATGQRVTLRCSPRSGDLSVYWYQQSLDQGLQFLIQYYNGEERAKGNILERFSAQQFPDLHSELNLSSLELGDSALYFCASSARTSAGANVLTFGAGSRLTVL.

V is TRBV6-1 and J is TRBJ2-7; D is ambiguous. Deletions cut 3 bases from V and 7 bases from J, with 10 bases between. The CDR3 sequence is 12 residues long. The germline gives CDR1 MNHNS, CDR2 SASEGT. The CDR3 bases are TGTGCCAGCAGTGACCGCCCTGGAGAGCAGTACTTC. Protein: CASSDRPGEQYF.

This clonotype showed up many times. The chain employs TRBV11-2 and TRBJ2-5, with a weak D call TRBD2 (5 bases). Looked up from germline, CDR1 is SGHAT and CDR2 is FQNNGV. The CDR3 sequence is 14 residues long. V was pared by 5 bases and J by 5 bases, with 15 bases between. CDR3 amino acids: CASSPASHRETQYF. DNA of the CDR3: TGTGCCAGCAGCCCTGCTAGCCACCGCGAGACCCAGTACTTC.

There are a few counts of this clonotype. This sequence joins TRBV27 and TRBJ1-1, with a tentative D call TRBD1 (6 bases). The CDR3 extends over 15 amino acids. V was cut by 1 base and J by 3 bases, with 12 bases left in between. Germline loops: CDR1 MNHEY, CDR2 SMNVEV (reference sequence). In DNA, the CDR3 is TGTGCCAGCAGTTTATTCTCTCCAGGGGACACTGAAGCTTTCTTT. This codes for CASSLFSPGDTEAFF.

The sample holds a few counts of this clonotype. The V call is TRBV5-1, the J call TRBJ1-2; weak D call: TRBD1 (6 bases). The V gene's germline CDR1 is SGHRS and CDR2 YFSETQ. Trimming took 4 bases from V and 6 from J, leaving 19 bases between them. The CDR3 totals 15 residues. The CDR3 loop reads CASSLTPQGNHGYTF. DNA of the CDR3: TGCGCCAGCAGCCTGACTCCACAGGGCAACCATGGCTACACCTTC.

The chain has TRBV24-1 and TRBJ1-5; D possibly corresponds to TRBD1 (5 bases). V was trimmed by 3 bases and J by 2 bases, leaving 13 bases between them. CDR1 is KGHDR and CDR2 is SFDVKD in the germline V gene. The CDR3 contains 16 residues. CDR3: CATSDGTPRGNQPQHF. The DNA for the CDR3 is TGTGCCACCAGTGATGGGACCCCGAGGGGCAATCAGCCCCAGCATTTT.

At least ten counts were recorded for this clonotype. The chain recombines TRBV11-1 with TRBJ2-7, with D uncertain. V was clipped by 4 bases and J by 3 bases, with 7 bases between them. CDR1 and CDR2 (germline): SGHAT, FQDESV (reference sequence). CDR3 size: 12 residues. The CDR3 nucleotides are TGTGCCAGCAGCTCTTTCGACTACGAGCAGTACTTC. It translates to CASSSFDYEQYF.

This clonotype was recorded at least ten times. The chain has TRBV12-3 or TRBV12-4 and TRBJ1-1; D unresolved. The V end lost 5 bases, the J end lost 6 bases, and 10 bases lay between the germline ends. The CDR3 runs to 12 residues. CDR3 sequence reads: CASSTNRAEAFF. The CDR3 nucleotides are TGTGCCAGCAGTACAAACAGAGCTGAAGCTTTCTTT.

This clonotype was seen at least ten times. The chain carries TRBV2 and TRBJ1-2; D is possibly TRBD1 (5 bases). In germline, CDR1 is SNHLY, CDR2 FYNNEI. The CDR3 consists of 13 residues. Trimming left V 5 bases short and J 4 bases short, with 11 bases between. In nucleotides, the CDR3 is TGTGCCAGCAGTATACGGGACGGCTATGGCTACACCTTC. Translating gives CASSIRDGYGYTF. The complete variable domain, with remaining parts taken from reference TRBV2 and TRBJ1-2, reads EPEVTQTPSHQVTQMGQEVILRCVPISNHLYFYWYRQILGQKVEFLVSFYNNEISEKSEIFDDQFSVERPDGSNFTLKIRSTKLEDSAMYFCASSIRDGYGYTFGSGTRLTVV.

Concerning this clonotype: One base away lies a much larger clone, so this may be a sequencing read error. This rearrangement joins TRBV12-3 or TRBV12-4 to TRBJ2-7; 8 nucleotides agree with TRBD1. The CDR3 is 16 amino acids. V shed 6 bases, J shed 6 bases, and the junction held 16 bases outside the gene matches. CDR3 residues: CASSVTGGQLRFEQYF. The CDR3 coding sequence is TGTGCCAGCAGCGTTACAGGGGGACAACTACGGTTCGAGCAGTACTTC.

This chain uses TRBV30 with TRBJ1-4, with D possibly being TRBD1 (5 bases). The CDR3 runs to 14 residues. V was shortened by 7 bases and J by 0 bases, with 12 bases between the two germline ends. Germline V gives CDR1 GTSNPN, CDR2 SVGIG (reference sequence). CDR3 sequence: CAFSQTATNEKLFF. The CDR3, as DNA: TGTGCCTTTTCTCAGACAGCAACTAATGAAAAACTGTTTTTT.

The V and J genes are TRBV20-1 and TRBJ2-6; TRBD1 matches 10 bases. Germline V gene lookup returns CDR1 DFQATT and CDR2 SNEGSKA (reference sequence). The CDR3 length is 18 residues. J was trimmed by 4 bases and V by 0 bases; bases with no gene match: 9. As DNA, the CDR3 is TGCAGTGCTAGAGATGAGGGGACAGGGGAAGCCGGGGCCAACGTCCTGACTTTC. Translation gives CSARDEGTGEAGANVLTF.

The rearrangement links TRBV6-1 to TRBJ2-6, with 8 positions matching TRBD1. CDR3 size: 17 residues. Germline-derived CDR1 and CDR2 are MNHNS and SASEGT. With V trimmed by 5 bases and J by 0 bases, 6 bases remained unmatched. As DNA, the CDR3 is TGTGCCAGCAGTAGGGGACAGGAGAGCTCTGGGGCCAACGTCCTGACTTTC. It encodes CASSRGQESSGANVLTF.

This clonotype was seen many times. V gene TRBV2 combines with J gene TRBJ1-1; D not certain. The CDR3 runs to 14 residues. V lost 4 bases and J 8 bases, leaving 17 bases between the germline ends. Germline assignment: CDR1 SNHLY and CDR2 FYNNEI. CDR3 amino acids: CASSGYWSGREAFF. CDR3 nucleotides: TGTGCCAGCAGTGGGTATTGGTCGGGCAGGGAAGCTTTCTTT.

Many counts were recorded for this clonotype. The J gene is TRBJ2-2, the V gene TRBV15; TRBD2 aligns across 8 bases. The CDR3 runs 16 residues. CDR1 and CDR2 (germline): LNHNV, YYDKDF (reference sequence). With 1 base clipped from V and 7 bases from J, the junction kept 8 bases outside the gene matches. The CDR3 DNA sequence: TGTGCCACCAGCAGAGTGGTAGCGGGACTGAGCGGGGAGCTGTTTTTT. This sequence encodes CATSRVVAGLSGELFF.

This clonotype was counted many times. The rearrangement uses TRBV28 and TRBJ1-5; D ambiguous. Germline V gene data show CDR1 as MDHEN and CDR2 as SYDVKM. V was shortened by 2 bases and J by 2 bases, with 10 bases between the two germline ends. CDR3 size: 15 residues. The DNA of the CDR3 is TGTGCCAGCAGTTTACGTCTGTTCGGCAATCAGCCCCAGCATTTT. This translates into CASSLRLFGNQPQHF.